The 20 T cell receptor beta chains reported below all come from one sample, sequenced in a study of blood T cell repertoires in COVID-19. Sequencing used immunoSEQ multiplex PCR; TCRdb keeps in-frame clones, though not all of them. This sample has about 210,000 clones, with more than 70% found just once. The sequencing input was peripheral blood. The origin of the receptors is a human donor in a cohort sampled during active COVID-19.

On this clone itself: One end of the junction fails to match germline, which may point to a read error. V and J are TRBV3-1 (or the pseudogene TRBV3-2) and TRBJ2-1; D possibly corresponds to TRBD2 (5 bases). CDR1 LGHDT and CDR2 YNNKEL come from the germline V gene (reference sequence). The CDR3 runs to 15 residues. CDR3 DNA: TGTGCCAGCAACCAAGCAGCTAGCAGCTACAATGAGCAGTTCTTC. Translating gives CASNQAASSYNEQFF.

This clone was detected only once. The V gene is TRBV28, the J gene TRBJ1-1; D ambiguous. Trimming shortened V by 2 bases and J by 1 base, and 20 bases separated the two germline ends. The CDR3 covers 18 residues. Looked up from germline, CDR1 is MDHEN and CDR2 is SYDVKM. The CDR3 nucleotides read TGTGCCAGCAGTTTAAATAGGATAAAAACAGACGGGAACACTGAAGCTTTCTTT. It translates to CASSLNRIKTDGNTEAFF. The full variable domain, its missing parts supplied by reference TRBV28 and TRBJ1-1, is DVKVTQSSRYLVKRTGEKVFLECVQDMDHENMFWYRQDPGLGLRLIYFSYDVKMKEKGDIPEGYSVSREKKERFSLILESASTNQTSMYLCASSLNRIKTDGNTEAFFGQGTRLTVV.

V is TRBV28 and J is TRBJ2-5, with TRBD2 matching over 12 bases. The V segment lost 3 bases and the J segment 5 bases; nucleotides outside the gene matches: 10. CDR1 is MDHEN, CDR2 SYDVKM, per germline. The CDR3 spans 17 residues. The CDR3 DNA sequence: TGTGCCAGCAGTTTTTCAGCTAGCGGGAGGGCGTGGGAGACCCAGTACTTC. Amino acid sequence: CASSFSASGRAWETQYF.

The V gene is TRBV4-3, the J gene TRBJ1-2; D is unclear. This CDR3 has 12 amino acids. From germline, CDR1 is LGHNA and CDR2 YSLEER. The V end was cut by 1 base, the J end by 4 bases, with 4 bases between. Here the CDR3 reads CASSQGLYGYTF. DNA for the CDR3: TGCGCCAGCAGCCAAGGTCTCTATGGCTACACCTTC.

Remarks on this clone: Other DNA variants within this sample encode the same CDR3. J is TRBJ1-2 and V is TRBV28; no clear D. Germline V gene data show CDR1 as MDHEN and CDR2 as SYDVKM. V lost 6 bases and J 8 bases, leaving 13 bases between the germline ends. CDR3 length: 12 residues. The CDR3 DNA reads as TGTGCCAGCAGCTCCCCCGAGCGGGGCTACACCTTC. This translates into CASSSPERGYTF.

The chain recombines TRBV2 with TRBJ2-7; D perhaps matches TRBD1 (5 bases). The CDR3 sequence is 15 residues long. Deletions cut 4 bases from V and 0 bases from J, with 13 bases between. From germline, CDR1 is SNHLY and CDR2 FYNNEI. CDR3 DNA sequence: TGTGCCAGCAGTGTTCCAGGGTCTCGCTCCTACGAGCAGTACTTC. Its protein is CASSVPGSRSYEQYF. Supplemented by reference TRBV2 and TRBJ2-7, the full variable domain reads EPEVTQTPSHQVTQMGQEVILRCVPISNHLYFYWYRQILGQKVEFLVSFYNNEISEKSEIFDDQFSVERPDGSNFTLKIRSTKLEDSAMYFCASSVPGSRSYEQYFGPGTRLTVT.

The V call is TRBV27, the J call TRBJ1-5; 11 nucleotides agree with TRBD1. Germline CDR1 MNHEY, CDR2 SMNVEV (reference sequence). V lost 8 bases, J lost 7 bases, and 4 bases stayed unmatched. The CDR3 consists of 13 residues. The CDR3 nucleotides are TGTGCCAGCCACGGGACAGGGGGACAGCCCCAGCATTTT. This encodes CASHGTGGQPQHF.

The gene calls are TRBV7-8 and TRBJ1-6; no reliable D call. Germline assignment: CDR1 SGHVS and CDR2 FQNEAQ. The CDR3 loop spans 15 amino acids. Between the trimmed V and J ends, which lost 5 bases and 5 bases, there was a span of 13 bases. CDR3 coding DNA: TGTGCCAGCAGCCCGCGCCGGCGGGATAATTCACCCCTCCACTTT. This codes for CASSPRRRDNSPLHF.

V gene TRBV7-2 combines with J gene TRBJ2-2; TRBD1 matches 9 bases. This CDR3 spans 16 amino acids. V lost 3 bases and J lost 4; bases outside the gene matches: 6. Germline-derived CDR1 and CDR2 are SGHTA and FQGNSA. The DNA for the CDR3 is TGTGCCAGCAGCTTCCGGACAGGGGTAGTCACCGGGGAGCTGTTTTTT. Translated, it gives CASSFRTGVVTGELFF.

This CDR3 reads CASSYGGTSTDTQYF. CDR3 nucleotide sequence: TGTGCCAGCAGCTACGGGGGTACTAGCACAGATACGCAGTATTTT. This chain uses TRBV9 with TRBJ2-3; TRBD2 might be the D (6 bases). CDR1 and CDR2 from the germline V gene are SGDLS and YYNGEE. The V end was cut by 4 bases, the J end by 0 bases, with 12 bases between. The CDR3 is 15 residues long.

The chain links TRBV11-3 to TRBJ2-2; 8 nucleotides agree with TRBD1. CDR3 length equals 15 residues. With 5 bases clipped from V and 7 bases from J, the junction kept 9 bases outside the gene matches. CDR1 and CDR2 from the germline V gene are SGHNT and YENEEA. The CDR3 sequence: CASSPGQGAVGELFF. CDR3 coding DNA: TGTGCCAGCAGCCCCGGCCAGGGGGCGGTCGGGGAGCTGTTTTTT.

The chain uses TRBV19 and TRBJ1-2; possibly TRBD1 for D (6 bases). V lost 2 bases, J lost 1 base, and 17 bases lay in between. Germline assignment: CDR1 LNHDA and CDR2 SQIVND (reference sequence). CDR3 length equals 17 residues. The CDR3 sequence: CASSISVDRVFNYGYTF. DNA of the CDR3: TGTGCCAGTAGTATAAGTGTGGACAGAGTTTTTAACTATGGCTACACCTTC.

The chain couples TRBV28 to TRBJ1-5; unclear D gene. V gave up 7 bases and J gave up 1 base, with 17 bases separating them. The CDR3 extends over 16 amino acids. CDR1 is MDHEN, CDR2 SYDVKM, per germline. The CDR3 DNA follows: TGTGCCAGCACTCACCGGCCGGGAAGCAGCAATCAGCCCCAGCATTTT. Translation gives CASTHRPGSSNQPQHF.

The chain is built from TRBV9 and TRBJ2-7; D might be TRBD2 (6 bases). V dropped 4 bases and J dropped 6 bases, with 17 bases sitting between them. CDR3 size: 14 residues. The germline V gene has CDR1 SGDLS and CDR2 YYNGEE. The CDR3 region has the DNA TGTGCCAGCAGCTCCGGGGACCCCGGGGGCGAGCAGTACTTC. Its translation is CASSSGDPGGEQYF.

V usage is TRBV29-1 and J usage is TRBJ2-1; 10 positions match TRBD1. The CDR3 runs 14 residues. CDR1 is SQVTM and CDR2 is ANQGSEA in the germline V gene. J lost 12 bases, V lost 2 bases, and 10 bases had no gene match. The CDR3 sequence: CSVERVTGGKGQFF. The CDR3 DNA follows: TGCAGCGTTGAAAGGGTGACAGGGGGCAAGGGGCAGTTCTTC.

J is TRBJ1-1 and V is TRBV13, with TRBD1 identical over 7 bases. CDR1 and CDR2 from the germline V gene are PRHDT and FYEKMQ (reference sequence). J gave up 5 bases and V 0 bases, and 3 bases lay outside the gene matches. The CDR3 loop spans 14 amino acids. CDR3 DNA: TGTGCCAGCAGCTTAGGACTCAGGGGGACTGAAGCTTTCTTT. Translated: CASSLGLRGTEAFF.

With regard to this clone: Additional DNA sequences in this sample encode the identical CDR3. The J gene is TRBJ1-5, the V gene TRBV19, with D perhaps TRBD1 (5 bases). The V gene lost 1 base and the J gene lost 0 bases, with 7 bases spanning the gap. The CDR3 length is 15 residues. Germline V gene lookup returns CDR1 LNHDA and CDR2 SQIVND (reference sequence). The CDR3 DNA reads TGTGCCAGTAGTATAGGGGGCTATAGCAATCAGCCCCAGCATTTT. This encodes CASSIGGYSNQPQHF.

For this clone: Relative to the germline gene, one junction end is altered; a read error may explain this. This chain uses TRBV7-7 with TRBJ2-1; D may be TRBD1 (6 bases). The CDR3 sequence is 15 residues long. The germline CDR1 and CDR2 sequences are SSHAT and FNYEAQ (reference sequence). CDR3 in amino acids: CASSLRDTRGDEQFF. CDR3 nucleotides: TGTGCTAGCAGCTTAAGGGACACCCGAGGGGATGAGCAGTTCTTC.

The chain employs TRBV7-9 and TRBJ1-4; unclear D gene. CDR1 is SEHNR and CDR2 is FQNEAQ in the germline V gene (reference sequence). Trimming shortened V by 5 bases and J by 4 bases, and 5 bases separated the two germline ends. The CDR3 length is 12 residues. The CDR3 sequence is CASSPHNEKLFF. The CDR3 DNA follows: TGTGCCAGCAGCCCCCATAATGAAAAACTGTTTTTT.

CDR3: CASSLAYGYTF. In DNA, the CDR3 is TGTGCCAGCAGTTTGGCATATGGCTACACCTTC. The J gene is TRBJ1-2, the V gene TRBV28, with no clear D. This CDR3 is 11 amino acids long. The V gene's germline CDR1 is MDHEN and CDR2 SYDVKM. With 3 bases removed from V and 5 bases from J, the gap between germline ends came to 4 bases.